The 20 T cell receptor beta chains below were found in one sample sequenced in a study of cytomegalovirus exposure and HLA in healthy donors. It was with 60 Vbeta and 13 Jbeta primers that the PCR ran. The protocol was immunoSEQ multiplex PCR, while the TCRdb copy is restricted to in-frame clones and leaves out a portion. Its table records fewer than 100,000 clones. Sequencing was carried out using PBMCs. The origin of the receptors is a man aged 50 or older in good health and CMV-seronegative.

V is TRBV18 and J is TRBJ1-5, with TRBD1 matching 8 bases. Germline assignment: CDR1 KGHSH and CDR2 LQKENI. The CDR3 contains 17 residues. V shed 2 bases and J 0 bases; nucleotides not matched to a gene: 6. CDR3 protein: CASSPGQGLYSNQPQHF. The CDR3 DNA follows: TGTGCCAGCTCACCAGGACAGGGCCTGTATAGCAATCAGCCCCAGCATTTT.

This sequence joins TRBV11-3 and TRBJ2-5, with 7 bases that match TRBD1. In germline, CDR1 is SGHNT, CDR2 YENEEA. J was trimmed by 0 bases and V by 7 bases; bases with no gene match: 8. The CDR3 runs 15 residues. This CDR3 is CASTKGDSNQETQYF. The CDR3, as DNA: TGTGCCAGCACCAAAGGGGACAGCAACCAAGAGACCCAGTACTTC.

This chain links TRBV28 with TRBJ1-2; D is perhaps TRBD1 (5 bases). Germline assignment: CDR1 MDHEN and CDR2 SYDVKM. The CDR3 is made up of 15 amino acids. Between the trimmed V and J ends, which lost 5 bases and 1 base, there was a span of 14 bases. CDR3 region: CASSIGLRGNYGYTF. The CDR3 nucleotides read TGTGCCAGCAGTATCGGGCTAAGGGGTAACTATGGCTACACCTTC.

The V gene is TRBV11-2, the J gene TRBJ2-7; D not resolved. The CDR3 is 13 amino acids. V dropped 1 base and J dropped 6 bases, with 10 bases sitting between them. In germline, CDR1 is SGHAT, CDR2 FQNNGV. CDR3 region: CASSLVPDTEQYF. The CDR3 region has the DNA TGTGCCAGCAGCTTAGTCCCAGACACCGAGCAGTACTTC.

The V call is TRBV6-1, the J call TRBJ1-3; D is unclear. V was pared by 1 base and J by 1 base, with 11 bases between. CDR1 and CDR2 from the germline V gene are MNHNS and SASEGT. The CDR3 sequence is 16 residues long. The DNA for the CDR3 is TGTGCCAGCAGTGAAGTGGCAGGCCCGTCTGGAAACACCATATATTTT. It is translated as CASSEVAGPSGNTIYF.

The chain links TRBV7-9 to TRBJ2-7, with D hard to call. Germline V gives CDR1 SEHNR, CDR2 FQNEAQ (reference sequence). V lost 3 bases and J 4 bases, leaving 7 bases between the germline ends. CDR3 length equals 12 residues. CDR3 in DNA: TGTGCCAGCAGCTTCGCAACTTACGAGCAGTACTTC. As protein: CASSFATYEQYF.

The J gene is TRBJ1-2, the V gene TRBV7-8; D is uncertain. The CDR3 extends over 15 amino acids. CDR1 and CDR2 from the germline V gene are SGHVS and FQNEAQ. V was shortened by 4 bases and J by 2 bases, with 14 bases between the two germline ends. This CDR3 reads CASSSPSSGNYGYTF. The CDR3 nucleotides read TGTGCCAGCAGCTCCCCCTCCTCAGGAAACTATGGCTACACCTTC.

The chain carries TRBV7-2 and TRBJ2-7; a possible D gene is TRBD2 (5 bases). V was trimmed by 7 bases and J by 10 bases, leaving 14 bases between them. CDR3 length equals 11 residues. Germline V gene lookup returns CDR1 SGHTA and CDR2 FQGNSA. CDR3 DNA sequence: TGTGCCAGCATCTCGGAGGTGTCCCAGTACTTC. It specifies CASISEVSQYF.

The rearrangement links TRBV7-9 to TRBJ1-5; D is unresolved. The germline V and J ends were trimmed by 2 bases and 1 base, with 3 bases remaining between them. Germline CDR1 and CDR2: SEHNR and FQNEAQ (reference sequence). CDR3 size: 13 residues. In DNA form, the CDR3 reads TGTGCCAGCAGCTTAACAAGCAATCAGCCCCAGCATTTT. Protein: CASSLTSNQPQHF.

The chain employs TRBV4-1 and TRBJ1-1; 8 bases fit TRBD1. CDR1 MGHRA and CDR2 YSYEKL come from the germline V gene. V lost 3 bases to trimming and J lost 3 bases; unmatched junction nucleotides: 9. The CDR3 consists of 16 residues. CDR3: CASSQTWTGSDTEAFF. As DNA, the CDR3 is TGCGCCAGCAGCCAGACATGGACAGGGTCGGACACTGAAGCTTTCTTT.

The gene calls are TRBV14 and TRBJ2-1, with 9 bases that match TRBD2. Germline assignment: CDR1 SGHDN and CDR2 FVKESK. The CDR3 contains 13 residues. Trimming removed 4 bases from V and 10 bases from J; junction bases left unmatched: 5. The DNA of the CDR3 is TGTGCCAGCAGCCGCAGCCTAGCGGGGGAGCAGTTCTTC. Translated, it gives CASSRSLAGEQFF.

The chain combines TRBV28 with TRBJ1-6; 7 bases line up with TRBD1. This CDR3 has 17 amino acids. Germline V CDR1 and CDR2: MDHEN, SYDVKM. Trimming at V came to 5 bases and at J to 4 bases, leaving 11 bases not matched to a gene. CDR3 nucleotide sequence: TGTGCCAGCAGTCCGCAGAAGGGACAGCGATATAATTCACCCCTCCACTTT. Protein: CASSPQKGQRYNSPLHF. The variable domain in full, completed from reference TRBV28 and TRBJ1-6, reads DVKVTQSSRYLVKRTGEKVFLECVQDMDHENMFWYRQDPGLGLRLIYFSYDVKMKEKGDIPEGYSVSREKKERFSLILESASTNQTSMYLCASSPQKGQRYNSPLHFGNGTRLTVT.

The chain joins TRBV7-2 to TRBJ2-3; TRBD2 aligns across 10 bases. Trimming removed 3 bases from V and 5 bases from J; junction bases left unmatched: 5. From germline, CDR1 is SGHTA and CDR2 FQGNSA. CDR3 length: 15 residues. The CDR3 here is CASSLVGTSVDTQYF. The CDR3 bases are TGTGCCAGCAGCTTGGTCGGGACTAGCGTAGATACGCAGTATTTT.

Concerning this clone: Other DNA sequences in the same sample also yield this CDR3. This sequence joins TRBV20-1 and TRBJ2-1; D is unclear. V lost 6 bases and J 4 bases, leaving 7 bases between the germline ends. Germline lookup yields CDR1 DFQATT and CDR2 SNEGSKA (reference sequence). CDR3 length equals 11 residues. CDR3 protein: CSATRYNEQFF. CDR3 in DNA: TGCAGTGCAACCAGATACAATGAGCAGTTCTTC.

The CDR3 reads CAIRDGTGGWHGELFF. CDR3 nucleotides: TGTGCCATCAGGGACGGGACAGGGGGATGGCACGGGGAGCTGTTTTTT. The chain carries TRBV10-3 and TRBJ2-2; 11 nucleotides line up with TRBD1. This CDR3 is 16 amino acids long. Per germline, CDR1 ENHRY and CDR2 SYGVKD. The junction had 10 bases not matched to a gene; V was cut back by 6 bases and J by 7 bases.

The gene calls are TRBV5-4 and TRBJ2-3, with 12 bases lining up with TRBD2. The germline V gene has CDR1 SGHNT and CDR2 YYREEE (reference sequence). The CDR3 extends over 14 amino acids. Germline trimming cut 4 bases from V and 5 bases from J; bases unmatched to any gene: 2. The CDR3 loop is CASSLAGGRDTQYF. As DNA, the CDR3 is TGTGCCAGCAGCCTAGCGGGGGGGCGAGATACGCAGTATTTT.

The DNA of the CDR3 is TGCAGCGTAATATCAACAGGGGCCACCTACGAGCAGTACTTC. The encoded protein is CSVISTGATYEQYF. This chain joins TRBV29-1 and TRBJ2-7, with 7 bases matching TRBD1. The CDR3 extends over 14 amino acids. With 6 bases clipped from V and 2 bases from J, the junction kept 10 bases outside the gene matches. Germline assignment: CDR1 SQVTM and CDR2 ANQGSEA.

CDR3 DNA sequence: TGCGCCAGCAGCTTGTCCATGGGGGCAGGGGGCAGGACCTACGAGCAGTACTTC. Protein: CASSLSMGAGGRTYEQYF. This rearrangement joins TRBV5-1 to TRBJ2-5; TRBD1 matches at 8 bases. The J call may be in error: the DNA end matches TRBJ2-7 better. CDR1 and CDR2 from the germline V gene are SGHRS and YFSETQ. CDR3 length equals 18 residues.

The chain is built from TRBV6-5 and TRBJ2-7, with 7 bases aligning to TRBD1. Germline V lookup: CDR1 MNHEY, CDR2 SVGAGI. This CDR3 contains 15 residues. Losses at the gene ends were 2 bases for V and 2 bases for J; bases not matched to a gene: 6. The CDR3 spells CASSYRGTAPYEQYF. The DNA of the CDR3 is TGTGCCAGCAGTTACCGAGGGACAGCTCCCTACGAGCAGTACTTC.

The CDR3 loop reads CASSEAWASGVQETQYF. The CDR3 DNA reads as TGTGCCAGCAGTGAAGCCTGGGCTAGCGGGGTCCAAGAGACCCAGTACTTC. The chain employs TRBV6-1 and TRBJ2-5; 9 nucleotides agree with TRBD2. Unmatched junction bases numbered 6, after V lost 0 bases and J lost 1 base. This CDR3 contains 17 residues. Germline values: CDR1 MNHNS, CDR2 SASEGT.